This TCR beta chain was recovered during a study of blood T cell repertoires in COVID-19. CDR3 length equals 15 residues. The V gene end was trimmed by 5 bases and the J gene end by 5 bases; junction bases not matched to a gene: 9. CDR1 is LNHDA and CDR2 is SQIVND in the germline V gene (reference sequence). Profiled with immunoSEQ multiplex PCR; TCRdb holds only in-frame clones, not every one. The sample yields fewer than 200,000 clones, 70% to 90% seen once. The sequenced sample was peripheral blood. The clonotype comes from a man aged 40-49 years who had recovered from COVID-19. The chain combines TRBV19 with TRBJ2-7, with 10 bases matching TRBD1. The CDR3 loop is CASSLSPGQGHEQYF. For the CDR3, the DNA is TGTGCCAGTAGTTTGTCGCCGGGACAGGGGCACGAGCAGTACTTC.